The TCR beta chain described here comes from a study of T cells after yellow fever vaccination. Study in general: SMART-Seq v4 Ultra Low Input served to prepare low-cell-number fractions. Regarding the study as a whole: The secondary response was weaker, and its peak arrived faster, on day 5 versus 15. At 95% to 98% for CD4 and approximately 88% for CD8, most primary-vaccination clones showed up again after the booster.

It was through 5'RACE template switching that TCR cDNA was made, with a universal primer site and UMIs added. MiXCR was run by TCRdb on the 5' RACE reads, yielding one entry per CDR3 protein. The sample holds approximately 300,000 distinct CDR3 sequences, 8% to 10% seen once. This clonotype showed up just a few times. As yet, its antigen is unknown. CDR1 is SGHTA, CDR2 FQGNSA, per germline. Between the trimmed V and J ends, which lost 5 bases and 7 bases, there was a span of 15 bases. CDR3 length: 14 amino acids. This chain joins TRBV7-2 and TRBJ1-5; D remains unclear. The clonotype originates from a man aged 18 to 35 who received the YFV17D yellow fever vaccine. Here the sequenced sample was PBMCs, taken on the day of the first yellow fever vaccination. This chain's CDR3 is CASSRANGGQPQHF. The CDR3 DNA is TGTGCCAGCAGCCGGGCCAATGGAGGACAGCCCCAGCATTTT.